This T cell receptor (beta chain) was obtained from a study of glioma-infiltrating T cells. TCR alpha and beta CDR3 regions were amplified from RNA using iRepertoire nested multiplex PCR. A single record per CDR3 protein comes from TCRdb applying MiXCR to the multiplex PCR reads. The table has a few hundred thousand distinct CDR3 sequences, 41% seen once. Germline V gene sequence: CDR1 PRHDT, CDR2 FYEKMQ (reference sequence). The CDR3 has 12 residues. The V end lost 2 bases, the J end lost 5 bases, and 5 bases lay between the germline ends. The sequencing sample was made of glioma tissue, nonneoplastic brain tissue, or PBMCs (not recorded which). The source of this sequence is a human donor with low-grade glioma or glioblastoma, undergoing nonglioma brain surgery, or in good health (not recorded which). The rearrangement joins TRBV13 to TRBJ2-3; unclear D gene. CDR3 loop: CASSLMVDTQYF. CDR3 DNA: TGTGCCAGCAGCTTAATGGTAGATACGCAGTATTTT.